This T cell receptor beta chain was sequenced for a study of multiple sclerosis patients with progressive multifocal leukoencephalopathy. Every PCR reaction included synthetic inline CDR3 controls for all V-J pairings. Data came from immunoSEQ multiplex PCR; TCRdb stores just in-frame clones and leaves some out. The sample has over 20,000 clones, under 95% seen once; the top ten hold around 2.4%. Overall study results and limits: It is unclear whether the findings reflect JC virus infection or general immunocompromise. Before and during natalizumab, the clones expanded at PML already existed.

CDR1 and CDR2 from the germline V gene are MNHNS and SASEGT. V was shortened by 6 bases and J by 2 bases, with 16 bases between the two germline ends. The CDR3 runs 15 residues. The time point denotes: about 13 months of natalizumab therapy. Samples T1 and T2 were drawn at 6 and 12 months of therapy, respectively. As regards this clone: Its specificity is not known.

The TCR was taken from a young man with multiple sclerosis. The sample was PBMCs, taken from a patient treated with natalizumab. The chain recombines TRBV6-1 with TRBJ1-2; no reliable D call. This CDR3 reads CASRLSSGVNYGYTF. The CDR3, as DNA: TGTGCCAGCAGGCTTTCTTCGGGAGTCAACTATGGCTACACCTTC.